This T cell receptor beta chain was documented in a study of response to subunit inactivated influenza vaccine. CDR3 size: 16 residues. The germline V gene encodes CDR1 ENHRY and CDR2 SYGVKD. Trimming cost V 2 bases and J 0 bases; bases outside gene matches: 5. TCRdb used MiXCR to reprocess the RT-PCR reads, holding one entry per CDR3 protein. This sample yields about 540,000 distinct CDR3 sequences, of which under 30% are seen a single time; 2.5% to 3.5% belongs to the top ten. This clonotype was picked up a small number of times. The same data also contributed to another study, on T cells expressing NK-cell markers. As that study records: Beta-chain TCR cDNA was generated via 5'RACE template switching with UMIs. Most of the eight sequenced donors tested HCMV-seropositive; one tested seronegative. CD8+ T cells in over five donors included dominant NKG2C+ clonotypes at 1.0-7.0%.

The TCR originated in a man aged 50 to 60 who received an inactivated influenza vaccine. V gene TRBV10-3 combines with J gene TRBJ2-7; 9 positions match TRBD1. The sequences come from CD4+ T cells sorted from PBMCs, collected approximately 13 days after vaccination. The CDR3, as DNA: TGTGCCATCAGTGAGCCCGGGACAGGGAGCTCCTACGAGCAGTACTTC. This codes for CAISEPGTGSSYEQYF.